A single TCR beta chain is shown here with its context. This clone's antigen is unknown. A read error is possible here, since a much larger clone lies one base away. TCR cDNA was synthesized by 5'RACE template switching, through which a universal primer site and unique molecular identifiers were introduced. Priming for cDNA synthesis came from both the TCR alpha and TCR beta constant segments. Library amplification used two PCR steps, and the second PCR step added sample barcodes and sequencing adapters. Sequencing of libraries was performed on Illumina HiSeq 2500 (2x100 bp) or NovaSeq (2x150 bp). The original methods were these. Demultiplexing of reads and collapsing into UMI consensus sequences were performed with MIGEC, and V(D)J alignment was carried out with MiXCR. Vaccine-responding clonotypes were defined with edgeR using replicate PBMC samples, requiring FDR below 0.01 and a log2 fold change above 5 up to day 15. Each bulk clonotype received a CD4 or CD8 identity based on whether the sequenced CD4 or CD8 repertoire contained that clonotype at higher abundance. TCRdb ran its own pipeline on the public reads, namely fastp trimming at Q25 and MiXCR clone calling, and kept in-frame beta chains. Identical CDR3 protein sequences are pooled into one entry, listed with their most common genes and DNA. The V and J calls here are based on TCRdb, not the publication. Present in this sample are 400,000 or so distinct CDR3 sequences, 11% of which were seen just once. The ten largest clones represent roughly 18% of the sample.

The sample belongs to a study of T cells after yellow fever vaccination (dated by TCRdb to between 2018 and 2021). Study-wide context: The SMART-Seq v4 Ultra Low Input RNA kit was used to prepare libraries from fractions with low cell numbers. Blood samples were taken at several timepoints before and after primary and secondary immunization, and bulk PBMC replicates and cell subsets were isolated. Two healthy male donors, one aged 18 to 30 and one aged 30 to 39 years, were included in the cohort. To follow T-cell clones before and after both primary and booster YFV17D yellow fever vaccination, bulk TCR alpha and beta repertoires underwent longitudinal sequencing.

The CDR3, cysteine through phenylalanine, is 15 amino acids long. Only the CDR3 portion is preserved as DNA: 45 bases, with reading frame beginning at the first base. CDR1 and CDR2 are drawn from the germline V gene: MNHEY, SVGAGI. The treatment or condition label for this specimen denotes: live attenuated yellow fever vaccine strain. At each blood-draw timepoint, two biological replicates of bulk PBMCs were obtained. PBMCs were isolated from peripheral blood using a standard Ficoll-Paque protocol. RNA was extracted with TriZol from bulk PBMCs, CD4 and CD8 fractions, and dextramer-positive and dextramer-negative fractions. General conclusions and limits of the study: A small share of clonotypes occurred in both CD4 and CD8 compartments, likely arising from convergent recombination. The secondary T-cell response was found to be weaker but faster than the primary response, with a peak reached on day 5 rather than on day 15. The study included only two donors, which limits how far the findings can be generalized. After the booster, most clones that had expanded after primary vaccination were detected again (around 97% of CD4 and over 75% of CD8), suggesting broad maintenance of memory. Computational filtering was needed because FACS-sorted repertoires could contain abundant contaminating clonotypes from the bulk population.

The source is a man aged 18 to 30 who received the YFV17D yellow fever vaccine. The specimen was PBMCs, collected on the day of the first yellow fever vaccination. This receptor chain uses TRBV6-5 and TRBJ2-7, with 10 bases in between that match TRBD1. The CDR3 in this case is CASSYPDRGQYDQYF. The DNA sequence is TGTGCCAGCAGCTACCCTGACAGGGGGCAATACGACCAGTACTTC.